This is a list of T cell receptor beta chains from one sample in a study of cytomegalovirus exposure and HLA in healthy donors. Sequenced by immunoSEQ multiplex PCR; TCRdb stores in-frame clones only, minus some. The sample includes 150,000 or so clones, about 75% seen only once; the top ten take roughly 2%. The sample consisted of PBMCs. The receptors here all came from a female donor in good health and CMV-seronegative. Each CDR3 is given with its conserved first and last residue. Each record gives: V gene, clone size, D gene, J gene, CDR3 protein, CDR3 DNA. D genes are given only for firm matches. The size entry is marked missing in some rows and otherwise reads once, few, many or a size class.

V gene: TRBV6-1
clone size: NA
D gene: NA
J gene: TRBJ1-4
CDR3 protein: CASSEASTRRGEKLFF
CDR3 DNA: TGTGCCAGCAGTGAAGCCTCCACACGGCGAGGTGAAAAACTGTTTTTT

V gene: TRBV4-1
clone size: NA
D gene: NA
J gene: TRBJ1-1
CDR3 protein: CASSQDDGLNTEAFF
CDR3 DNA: TGCGCCAGCAGCCAAGATGACGGGTTGAACACTGAAGCTTTCTTT

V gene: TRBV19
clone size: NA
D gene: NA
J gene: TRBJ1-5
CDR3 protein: CASILTGGSNQPQHF
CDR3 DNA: TGTGCCAGCATTTTAACGGGGGGTAGCAATCAGCCCCAGCATTTT

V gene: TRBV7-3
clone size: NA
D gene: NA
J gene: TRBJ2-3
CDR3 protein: CASSLTGGTDTQYF
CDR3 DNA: TGTGCCAGCAGCTTAACCGGAGGCACAGATACGCAGTATTTT

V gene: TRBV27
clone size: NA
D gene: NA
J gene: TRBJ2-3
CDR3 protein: CASSSSDSDTQYF
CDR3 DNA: TGTGCCAGCAGTTCATCCGACTCAGATACGCAGTATTTT

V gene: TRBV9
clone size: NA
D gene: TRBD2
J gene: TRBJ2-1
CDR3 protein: CASSVVYAGADNEQFF
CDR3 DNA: TGTGCCAGCAGCGTAGTATATGCGGGAGCGGACAATGAGCAGTTCTTC

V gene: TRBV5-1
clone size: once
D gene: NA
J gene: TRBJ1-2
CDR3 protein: CACGLDGNYGYTF
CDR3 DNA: TGCGCCTGTGGACTGGACGGTAACTATGGCTACACCTTC

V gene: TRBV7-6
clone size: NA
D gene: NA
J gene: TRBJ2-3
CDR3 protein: CASSFFGPEGTDTQYF
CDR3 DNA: TGTGCCAGCAGCTTCTTTGGGCCGGAGGGCACAGATACGCAGTATTTT

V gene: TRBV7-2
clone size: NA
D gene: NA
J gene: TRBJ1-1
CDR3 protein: CASSPARYSTEAFF
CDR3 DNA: TGTGCCAGCAGCCCCGCCCGGTACTCCACTGAAGCTTTCTTT

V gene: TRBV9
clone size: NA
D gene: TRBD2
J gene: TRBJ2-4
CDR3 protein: CASGRGEAGVQYF
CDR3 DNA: TGTGCCAGCGGCCGAGGGGAGGCGGGAGTTCAGTACTTC

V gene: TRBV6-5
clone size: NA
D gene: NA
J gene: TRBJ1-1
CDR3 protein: CASSLDTGGETEAFF
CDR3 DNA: TGTGCCAGCAGTCTCGACACGGGGGGCGAAACTGAAGCTTTCTTT

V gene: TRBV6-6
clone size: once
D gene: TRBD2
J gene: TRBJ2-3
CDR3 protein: CASSIAGGASTDTQYF
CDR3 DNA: TGTGCCAGCAGTATAGCGGGGGGCGCTAGCACAGATACGCAGTATTTT

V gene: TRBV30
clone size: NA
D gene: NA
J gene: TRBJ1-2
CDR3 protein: CAWSALEADGYTF
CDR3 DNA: TGTGCCTGGAGTGCCCTTGAAGCGGATGGCTACACCTTC

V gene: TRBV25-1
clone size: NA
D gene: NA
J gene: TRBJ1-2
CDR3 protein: CASCDSTGGIYGYTF
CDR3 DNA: TGTGCCAGCTGTGATTCTACCGGGGGGATCTATGGCTACACCTTC

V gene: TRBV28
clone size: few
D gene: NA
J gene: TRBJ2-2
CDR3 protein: CATASQGRGELFF
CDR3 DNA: TGTGCCACCGCGTCACAGGGCCGGGGGGAGCTGTTTTTT

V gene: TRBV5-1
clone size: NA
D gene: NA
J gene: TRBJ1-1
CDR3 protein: CASSGTGQNEAFF
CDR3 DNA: TGCGCCAGCAGCGGAACAGGGCAGAATGAAGCTTTCTTT

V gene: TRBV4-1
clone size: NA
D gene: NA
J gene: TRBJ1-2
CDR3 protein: CASSHIQPIQGGLDYGYTF
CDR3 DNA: TGCGCCAGCAGCCATATACAACCGATACAGGGAGGGCTTGACTATGGCTACACCTTC

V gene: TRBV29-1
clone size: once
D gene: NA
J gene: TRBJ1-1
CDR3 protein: CSVEDLLGGRTEAFF
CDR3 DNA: TGCAGCGTTGAAGATCTTCTAGGGGGTCGGACTGAAGCTTTCTTT

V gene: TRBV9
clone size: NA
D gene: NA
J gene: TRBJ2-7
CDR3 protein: CASSGGDSYEQYF
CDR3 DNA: TGTGCCAGCAGCGGGGGGGATAGCTACGAGCAGTACTTC

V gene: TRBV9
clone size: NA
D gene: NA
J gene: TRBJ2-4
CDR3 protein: CASSVAGTTWAKNIQYF
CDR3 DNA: TGTGCCAGCAGCGTAGCAGGCACGACGTGGGCCAAAAACATTCAGTACTTC

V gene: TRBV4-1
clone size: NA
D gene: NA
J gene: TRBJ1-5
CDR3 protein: CASSQDFRAGLVQPQHF
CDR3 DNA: TGCGCCAGCAGCCAAGATTTTCGGGCGGGCTTAGTTCAGCCCCAGCATTTT

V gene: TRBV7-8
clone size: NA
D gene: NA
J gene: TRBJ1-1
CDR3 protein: CASSSGVDTEAFF
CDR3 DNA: TGTGCCAGCAGCTCCGGGGTCGACACTGAAGCTTTCTTT

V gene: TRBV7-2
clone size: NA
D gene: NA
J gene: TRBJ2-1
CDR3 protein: CASSLDVGSKRHEQFF
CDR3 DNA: TGTGCCAGCAGCTTAGACGTCGGGAGTAAAAGGCATGAGCAGTTCTTC

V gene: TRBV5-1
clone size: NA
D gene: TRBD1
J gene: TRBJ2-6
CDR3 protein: CASSGTGASGANVLTF
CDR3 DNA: TGCGCCAGTTCCGGGACAGGAGCCTCTGGGGCCAACGTCCTGACTTTC

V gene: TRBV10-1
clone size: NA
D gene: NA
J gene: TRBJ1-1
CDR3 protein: CASSENLNTEAFF
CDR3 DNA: TGCGCCAGCAGTGAAAATCTTAACACTGAAGCTTTCTTT

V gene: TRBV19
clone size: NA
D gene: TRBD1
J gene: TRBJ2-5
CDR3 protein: CASRNFRTGGDETQYF
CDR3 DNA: TGTGCCAGTAGGAACTTCCGGACAGGGGGCGATGAGACCCAGTACTTC

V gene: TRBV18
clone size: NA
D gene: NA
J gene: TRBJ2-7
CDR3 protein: CASSPDRYYEQYF
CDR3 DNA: TGTGCCAGCTCACCGGACAGATACTACGAGCAGTACTTC

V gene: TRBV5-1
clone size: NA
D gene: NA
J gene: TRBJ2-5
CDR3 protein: CASSLEPGGQETQYF
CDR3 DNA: TGCGCCAGCAGCTTGGAGCCAGGAGGACAAGAGACCCAGTACTTC

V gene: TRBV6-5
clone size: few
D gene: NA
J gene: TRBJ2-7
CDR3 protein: CASSFDPGLSYEQYF
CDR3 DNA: TGTGCCAGCAGTTTCGATCCGGGACTCTCCTACGAGCAGTACTTC

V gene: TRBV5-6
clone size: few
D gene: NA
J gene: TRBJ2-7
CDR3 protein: CASSFGRTYEQYF
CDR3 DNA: TGTGCCAGCAGCTTCGGGAGAACCTACGAGCAGTACTTC

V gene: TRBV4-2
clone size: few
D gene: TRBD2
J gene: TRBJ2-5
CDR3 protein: CASSQWTSGEGETQYF
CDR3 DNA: TGTGCCAGCAGCCAATGGACTAGCGGGGAGGGGGAGACCCAGTACTTC

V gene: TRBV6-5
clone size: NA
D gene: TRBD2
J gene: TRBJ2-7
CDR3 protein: CASSYSIASGAYEQYF
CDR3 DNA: TGTGCCAGCAGTTACTCGATAGCTAGCGGAGCCTACGAGCAGTACTTC

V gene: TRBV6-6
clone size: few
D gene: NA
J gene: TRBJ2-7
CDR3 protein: CASSYSSRLDSEQYF
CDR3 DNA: TGTGCCAGCAGTTACTCAAGCAGGTTGGATAGCGAGCAGTACTTC

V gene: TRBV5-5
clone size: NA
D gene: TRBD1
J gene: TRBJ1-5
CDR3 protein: CASSLRPGQGALDNQPQHF
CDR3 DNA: TGTGCCAGCAGCTTGCGGCCGGGACAGGGGGCGCTTGACAATCAGCCCCAGCATTTT

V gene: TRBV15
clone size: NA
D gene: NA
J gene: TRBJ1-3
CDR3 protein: CATSRDPGPSGNTIYF
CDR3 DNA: TGTGCCACCAGCAGAGATCCAGGCCCCTCTGGAAACACCATATATTTT

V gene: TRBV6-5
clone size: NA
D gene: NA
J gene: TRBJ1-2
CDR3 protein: CASSSRTEGTNYGYTF
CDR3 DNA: TGTGCCAGCAGTTCCCGGACAGAGGGTACTAACTATGGCTACACCTTC

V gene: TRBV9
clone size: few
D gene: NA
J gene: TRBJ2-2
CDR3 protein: CASSVVLGEGELFF
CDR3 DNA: TGTGCCAGCAGCGTAGTTCTCGGGGAAGGGGAGCTGTTTTTT

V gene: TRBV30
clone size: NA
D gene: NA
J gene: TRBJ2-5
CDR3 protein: CAWGGRVQETQYF
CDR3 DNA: TGTGCCTGGGGAGGACGGGTACAAGAGACCCAGTACTTC

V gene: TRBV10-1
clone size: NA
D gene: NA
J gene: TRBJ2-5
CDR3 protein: CASVFRGGAGETQYF
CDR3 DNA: TGCGCCAGCGTCTTCCGAGGGGGCGCGGGGGAGACCCAGTACTTC

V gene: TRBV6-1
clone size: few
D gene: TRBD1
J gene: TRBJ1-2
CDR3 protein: CASSGQGVGYTF
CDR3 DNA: TGTGCCAGCAGTGGTCAGGGGGTAGGCTACACCTTC

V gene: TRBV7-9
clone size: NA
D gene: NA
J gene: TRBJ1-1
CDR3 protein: CASSFGEMNTEAFF
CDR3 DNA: TGTGCCAGCAGCTTCGGAGAAATGAACACTGAAGCTTTCTTT

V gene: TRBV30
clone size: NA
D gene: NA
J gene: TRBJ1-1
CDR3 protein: CAWRAGLMNTEAFF
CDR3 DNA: TGTGCCTGGAGAGCAGGACTCATGAACACTGAAGCTTTCTTT

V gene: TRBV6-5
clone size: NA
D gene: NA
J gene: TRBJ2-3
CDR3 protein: CASSYSGLLSDTQYF
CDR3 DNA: TGTGCCAGCAGTTACAGCGGACTTCTTTCGGATACGCAGTATTTT

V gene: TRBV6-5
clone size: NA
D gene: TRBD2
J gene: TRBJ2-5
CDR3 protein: CATQSLAGGRETQYF
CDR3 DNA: TGTGCCACCCAATCTTTAGCGGGGGGGCGGGAGACCCAGTACTTC

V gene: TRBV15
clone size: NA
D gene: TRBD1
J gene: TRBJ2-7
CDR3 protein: CATSQRQGEDEQYF
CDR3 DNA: TGTGCCACCAGCCAAAGACAGGGTGAGGACGAGCAGTACTTC